This T cell receptor beta chain derives from a study of siplizumab effects on memory and regulatory T cells. Study-wide results and limits: The alloresponse seemed to draw substantially on naive T cells, which appeared more diverse than memory cells.

The CDR3 is made up of 17 amino acids. Germline loops: CDR1 SGHVS, CDR2 FQNEAQ. Trimming took 5 bases from V and 2 from J; bases not matched to a gene: 12. Assays covered roughly 9.8 x 10^4 TCR templates per sample. Data came from immunoSEQ multiplex PCR; TCRdb stores just in-frame clones and leaves some out. The repertoire holds roughly 100,000 clones, with about 92% as singletons. Of note for this clone: Its antigen is as yet unknown.

This TCR came from a human donor in good health. The chain couples TRBV7-8 to TRBJ2-3; 8 bases agree with TRBD1. The specimen sequenced was CD4+ T cells sorted from blood. This CDR3 is CASSPGVDRATTDTQYF. DNA of the CDR3: TGTGCCAGCAGCCCGGGGGTGGACAGGGCTACCACAGATACGCAGTATTTT.